This TCR beta chain was observed in a study of radiotherapy plus CTLA-4 blockade in lung cancer. Study in general: Objective responses occurred in about a sixth of patients; approximately 33% had disease control. Whole-study results and caveats: Increased serum interferon-beta after radiation also reportedly predicted response strongly. An expansion of tumor-derived TCR clones occurred in blood after radiotherapy plus ipilimumab.

Chemo-refractory metastatic non-small-cell lung cancer patients received focal radiation with ipilimumab CTLA-4 blockade. Note on this clone: Its matching antigen is unknown.

Generated by immunoSEQ multiplex PCR, the TCRdb table keeps only in-frame clones and is missing some. The table includes tens of thousands of clones, roughly 70% detected once. This receptor was taken from a human donor with non-small cell lung cancer whose response to radiotherapy plus ipilimumab could not be evaluated. Source: peripheral blood, taken from a patient treated with radiotherapy plus ipilimumab.

CDR3 amino acids: CASSFGWGTGGYTQYF. CDR3 sequence (DNA): TGTGCCAGCAGTTTCGGATGGGGGACAGGGGGATATACGCAGTATTTT. This chain uses TRBV28 with TRBJ2-3; 11 nucleotides agree with TRBD1. The V gene's germline CDR1 is MDHEN and CDR2 SYDVKM. There are 16 residues in the CDR3. V gave up 3 bases and J gave up 7 bases; unmatched junction bases: 9.